The rows below give T cell receptor beta chains drawn from one sample of a study of T cell repertoires in cytomegalovirus infection. Using its own MiXCR run on the reads, TCRdb lists one record per CDR3 protein. The top ten clones hold 9.5% to 13% of a sample with just over 150,000 distinct CDR3 sequences, 20% to 30% of them seen once. The sequenced sample was PBMCs. The receptors originated from a human donor in good health (CMV status not recorded). Some clones in this sample may be carry-over from other donors' samples. The CDR3 runs from the conserved cysteine through the conserved F or W. A D gene is named only where the DNA matches it firmly. A row's size may be missing; if present it is once, few, many or a size class.

NA	NA	TRBJ2-1	TRBV14	CASSQALVGLANEQFF	TGTGCCAGCAGCCAAGCTCTCGTGGGCTTGGCGAATGAGCAGTTCTTC
NA	once	TRBJ1-1	TRBV4-2	CASSQDRRVPNTEAFF	TGTGCCAGCAGCCAAGATCGCAGAGTTCCGAACACTGAAGCTTTCTTT
TRBD1	NA	TRBJ2-3	TRBV19	CASRFLGGAGDTQYF	TGTGCCAGTAGATTCTTAGGGGGCGCCGGAGATACGCAGTATTTT
NA	NA	TRBJ2-3	TRBV7-2	CASSLDGADTQYF	TGTGCCAGCAGCTTAGACGGGGCAGATACGCAGTATTTT
TRBD2	many	TRBJ2-1	TRBV5-1	CASSEAGGNEQFF	TGCGCCAGCAGCGAGGCGGGAGGCAATGAGCAGTTCTTC
TRBD1	NA	TRBJ1-3	TRBV6-1	CASGDRSGSGNTIYF	TGTGCCAGCGGGGACAGATCGGGCTCTGGAAACACCATATATTTT
TRBD1	few	TRBJ1-6	TRBV20-1	CSAYRGLTDSPLHF	TGCAGTGCCTACAGGGGCCTTACTGATTCACCCCTCCACTTT
NA	NA	TRBJ1-5	TRBV27	CASSYRGGNQPQHF	TGTGCCAGCAGTTATCGAGGTGGCAATCAGCCCCAGCATTTT
TRBD2	many	TRBJ2-1	TRBV7-2	CASSLMGTSGRGSYNEQFF	TGTGCCAGCAGCCTCATGGGGACTAGCGGGAGGGGCTCCTACAATGAGCAGTTCTTC
NA	few	TRBJ2-7	TRBV11-2	CASSTLRRTGNGDEQYF	TGTGCCAGCAGCACCCTTCGACGAACAGGGAACGGGGACGAGCAGTACTTC
NA	many	TRBJ2-7	TRBV28	CASAGAYEQYF	TGTGCCAGCGCAGGGGCCTACGAGCAGTACTTC
NA	few	TRBJ2-7	TRBV4-3	CASSHGGSGEQYF	TGCGCCAGCAGCCACGGTGGTAGCGGCGAGCAGTACTTC
NA	NA	TRBJ2-1	TRBV27	CASSFATPVSSYNEQFF	TGTGCCAGCAGTTTCGCTACCCCAGTAAGCTCCTACAATGAGCAGTTCTTC
NA	few	TRBJ1-3	TRBV13	CASSPREGLAGNTIYF	TGTGCCAGCAGCCCTCGGGAGGGTTTGGCTGGAAACACCATATATTTT
TRBD2	NA	TRBJ2-7	TRBV7-2	CASSLWGLATSGSYEQYF	TGTGCCAGCAGCTTATGGGGTTTGGCGACTAGCGGATCCTACGAGCAGTACTTC
TRBD2	many	TRBJ2-1	TRBV11-2	CASSDTGTSFANEQFF	TGTGCCAGCAGCGACACCGGGACTAGCTTTGCCAATGAGCAGTTCTTC
NA	many	TRBJ2-5	TRBV7-2	CASSLDGKKGETQYF	TGTGCCAGCAGCTTGGACGGGAAAAAGGGAGAGACCCAGTACTTC
NA	few	TRBJ1-4	TRBV20-1	CSARDLQAGGKLFF	TGCAGTGCTAGAGATCTTCAGGCAGGTGGAAAACTGTTTTTT
NA	NA	TRBJ2-4	TRBV5-1	CASSPAEASEDIQYF	TGCGCCAGCAGCCCGGCGGAGGCGAGCGAGGACATTCAGTACTTC
NA	NA	TRBJ1-2	TRBV20-1	CSTTEPVIDYGYTF	TGCAGTACGACTGAGCCAGTCATTGACTATGGCTACACCTTC
NA	many	TRBJ2-1	TRBV7-8	CASSLEVDAYNEQFF	TGTGCCAGCAGCTTAGAGGTCGACGCCTACAATGAGCAGTTCTTC
TRBD1	many	TRBJ1-1	TRBV6-5	CASSAGTGGTEAFF	TGTGCCAGCAGTGCCGGGACAGGGGGGACTGAAGCTTTCTTT
NA	NA	TRBJ2-5	TRBV20-1	CSACTTQETQYF	TGCAGTGCTTGTACGACCCAAGAGACCCAGTACTTC
TRBD2	few	TRBJ2-1	TRBV20-1	CSARVAGGTGSYNEQFF	TGCAGTGCTAGAGTCGCGGGAGGGACGGGCTCCTACAATGAGCAGTTCTTC
TRBD1	many	TRBJ1-2	TRBV7-8	CASSPDRVANYGYTF	TGTGCCAGCAGCCCAGACAGGGTAGCTAACTATGGCTACACCTTC
NA	NA	TRBJ2-1	TRBV12-3/TRBV12-4	CASSFGQGGYNEQFF	TGTGCCAGCAGTTTCGGGCAGGGCGGCTACAATGAGCAGTTCTTC
NA	many	TRBJ1-3	TRBV7-6	CASSLNPWSHSGNTIYF	TGTGCCAGCAGCTTAAACCCCTGGTCGCACTCTGGAAACACCATATATTTT
TRBD2	NA	TRBJ2-1	TRBV4-3	CASSQELAGGGEQFF	TGCGCCAGCAGCCAAGAACTAGCGGGAGGCGGTGAGCAGTTCTTC
NA	NA	TRBJ1-5	TRBV28	CASSLSTGSNQPQHF	TGTGCCAGCAGTTTAAGCACAGGGTCCAATCAGCCCCAGCATTTT
TRBD2	few	TRBJ2-1	TRBV10-2	CASSELAGGRQFF	TGCGCCAGCAGTGAACTAGCGGGGGGAAGGCAGTTCTTC
TRBD2	few	TRBJ2-3	TRBV4-2	CASSQGSGVTDTQYF	TGTGCCAGCAGCCAAGGTAGCGGGGTTACAGATACGCAGTATTTT
NA	NA	TRBJ2-5	TRBV19	CASSIVGSQETQYF	TGTGCCAGTAGTATAGTGGGCAGCCAAGAGACCCAGTACTTC
NA	NA	TRBJ2-6	TRBV19	CASSRAAGANVLTF	TGTGCCAGTAGCCGGGCTGCTGGGGCCAACGTCCTGACTTTC
TRBD1	few	TRBJ1-2	TRBV7-2	CASSLGAQGDGYTF	TGTGCCAGCAGCTTAGGTGCGCAGGGGGATGGCTACACCTTC
NA	many	TRBJ1-2	TRBV28	CASSLDFTSGGYTF	TGTGCCAGCAGTTTGGACTTCACCTCTGGGGGCTACACCTTC
NA	many	TRBJ2-5	TRBV7-2	CASTLGVKETQYF	TGTGCCAGCACCTTAGGGGTAAAAGAGACCCAGTACTTC
NA	many	TRBJ2-1	TRBV7-2	CASSFDRGSYNEQFF	TGTGCCAGCAGCTTCGACCGCGGGTCCTACAATGAGCAGTTCTTC
NA	NA	TRBJ2-2	TRBV29-1	CSGNGNTGELFF	TGCAGCGGGAACGGAAACACCGGGGAGCTGTTTTTT
TRBD1	many	TRBJ2-5	TRBV7-2	CASSLSLTGPETQYF	TGTGCCAGCAGCTTGTCCTTGACAGGGCCAGAGACCCAGTACTTC
NA	many	TRBJ1-1	TRBV28	CASSLIMNTEAFF	TGTGCCAGCAGTTTAATAATGAACACTGAAGCTTTCTTT
NA	NA	TRBJ2-3	TRBV29-1	CSVDRDSDTQYF	TGCAGCGTTGACCGGGACTCAGATACGCAGTATTTT
NA	NA	TRBJ1-1	TRBV7-6	CASSFGGPAAYTEAFF	TGTGCCAGCAGCTTCGGCGGCCCGGCTGCTTATACTGAAGCTTTCTTT
TRBD2	NA	TRBJ2-7	TRBV7-2	CASSSRTSGNRYEQYF	TGTGCCAGCAGCTCCCGGACTAGCGGGAACAGATACGAGCAGTACTTC
NA	NA	TRBJ2-7	TRBV14	CASSQVPQGYEQYF	TGTGCCAGCAGCCAAGTACCCCAGGGATACGAGCAGTACTTC
NA	once	TRBJ2-7	TRBV2	CASRRDSEASYEQYF	TGTGCCAGCAGACGGGACTCCGAGGCCTCCTACGAGCAGTACTTC
TRBD1	once	TRBJ2-3	TRBV28	CASRGTWDRSADTQYF	TGTGCCAGCAGGGGGACGTGGGACAGGAGCGCAGATACGCAGTATTTT
TRBD2	many	TRBJ2-2	TRBV7-2	CAGRTGLSHTGELFF	TGTGCCGGACGAACGGGACTATCCCACACCGGGGAGCTGTTTTTT
TRBD2	few	TRBJ2-7	TRBV11-2	CASSEGTSGSYEQYF	TGTGCCAGCAGCGAAGGGACTAGCGGGTCATACGAGCAGTACTTC